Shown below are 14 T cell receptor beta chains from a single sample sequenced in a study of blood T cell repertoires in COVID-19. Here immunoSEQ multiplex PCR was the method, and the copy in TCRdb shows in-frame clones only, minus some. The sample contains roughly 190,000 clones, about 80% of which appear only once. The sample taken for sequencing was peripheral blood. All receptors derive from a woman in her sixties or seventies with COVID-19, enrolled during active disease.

The CDR3 coding sequence is TGTGCCAGTACAACCGCGGGGGGCGAACCCACAGATACGCAGTATTTT. The encoded protein is CASTTAGGEPTDTQYF. The chain joins TRBV5-4 to TRBJ2-3, with 8 bases fitting TRBD2. V lost 8 bases and J lost 2; bases outside the gene matches: 13. Germline CDR1 SGHNT, CDR2 YYREEE (reference sequence). This CDR3 comprises 16 residues.

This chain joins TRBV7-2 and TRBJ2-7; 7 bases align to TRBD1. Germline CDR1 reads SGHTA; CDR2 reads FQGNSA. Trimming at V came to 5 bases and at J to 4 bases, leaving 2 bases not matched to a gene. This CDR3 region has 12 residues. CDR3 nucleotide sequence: TGTGCCAGCAGCATCAGGGGGTACGAGCAGTACTTC. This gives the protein CASSIRGYEQYF.

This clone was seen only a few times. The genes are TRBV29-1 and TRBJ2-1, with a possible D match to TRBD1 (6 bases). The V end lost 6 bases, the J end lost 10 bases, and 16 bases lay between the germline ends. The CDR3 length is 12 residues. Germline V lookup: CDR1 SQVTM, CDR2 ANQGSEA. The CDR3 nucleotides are TGCAGCGTGCCAATAGAGGGGGACGAGCAGTTCTTC. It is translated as CSVPIEGDEQFF.

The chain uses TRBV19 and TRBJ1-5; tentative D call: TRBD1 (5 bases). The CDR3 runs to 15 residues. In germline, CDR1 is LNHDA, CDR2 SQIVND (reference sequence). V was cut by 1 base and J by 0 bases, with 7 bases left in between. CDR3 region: CASSIGQGSNQPQHF. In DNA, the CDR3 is TGTGCCAGTAGTATAGGGCAGGGTAGCAATCAGCCCCAGCATTTT.

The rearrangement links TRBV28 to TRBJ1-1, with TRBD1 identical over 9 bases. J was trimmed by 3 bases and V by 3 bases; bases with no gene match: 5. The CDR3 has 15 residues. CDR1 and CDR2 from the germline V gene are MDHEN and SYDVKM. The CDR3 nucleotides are TGTGCCAGCAGTTTTGGGGGACAGGGTTACACTGAAGCTTTCTTT. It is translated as CASSFGGQGYTEAFF.

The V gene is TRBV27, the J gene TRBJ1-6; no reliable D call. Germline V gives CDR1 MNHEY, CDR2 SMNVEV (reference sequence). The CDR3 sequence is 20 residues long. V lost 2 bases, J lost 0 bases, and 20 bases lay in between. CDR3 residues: CASSLMEDVAAGSYNSPLHF. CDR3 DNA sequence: TGTGCCAGCAGTTTAATGGAGGATGTCGCGGCGGGCTCCTATAATTCACCCCTCCACTTT.

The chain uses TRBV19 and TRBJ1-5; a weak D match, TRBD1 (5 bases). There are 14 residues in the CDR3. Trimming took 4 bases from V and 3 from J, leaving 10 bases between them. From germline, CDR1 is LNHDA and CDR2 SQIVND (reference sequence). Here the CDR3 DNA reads TGTGCCAGTAGTACTCAGGGTACCAATCAGCCCCAGCATTTT. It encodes CASSTQGTNQPQHF.

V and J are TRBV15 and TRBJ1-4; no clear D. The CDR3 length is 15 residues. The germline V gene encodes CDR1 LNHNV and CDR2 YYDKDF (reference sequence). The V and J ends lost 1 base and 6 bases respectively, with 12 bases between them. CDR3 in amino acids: CATSRGGAPDEKLFF. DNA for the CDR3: TGTGCCACCAGCAGAGGAGGTGCGCCTGATGAAAAACTGTTTTTT.

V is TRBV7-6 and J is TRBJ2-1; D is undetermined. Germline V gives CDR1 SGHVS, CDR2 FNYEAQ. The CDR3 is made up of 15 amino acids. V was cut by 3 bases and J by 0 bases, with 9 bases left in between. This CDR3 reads CASSFAETSYNEQFF. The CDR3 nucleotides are TGTGCCAGCAGCTTCGCGGAAACCTCCTACAATGAGCAGTTCTTC.

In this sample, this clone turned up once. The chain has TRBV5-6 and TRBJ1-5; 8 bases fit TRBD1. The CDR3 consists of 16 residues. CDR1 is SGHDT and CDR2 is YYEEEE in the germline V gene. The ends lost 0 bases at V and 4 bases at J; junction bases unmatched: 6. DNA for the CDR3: TGTGCCAGCAGCTTGGACGGACAGGGATGGAATCAGCCCCAGCATTTT. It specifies CASSLDGQGWNQPQHF.

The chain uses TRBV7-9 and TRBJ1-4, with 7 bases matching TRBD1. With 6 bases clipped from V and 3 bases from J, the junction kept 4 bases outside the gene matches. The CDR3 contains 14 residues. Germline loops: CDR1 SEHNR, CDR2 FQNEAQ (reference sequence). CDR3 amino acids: CASRQGSANEKLFF. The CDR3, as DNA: TGTGCCAGCAGACAGGGGAGTGCTAATGAAAAACTGTTTTTT.

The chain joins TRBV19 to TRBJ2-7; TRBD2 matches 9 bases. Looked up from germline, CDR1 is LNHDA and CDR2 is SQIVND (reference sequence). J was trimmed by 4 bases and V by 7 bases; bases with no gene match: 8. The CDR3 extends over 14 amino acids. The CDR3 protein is CASTTSGSPYEQYF. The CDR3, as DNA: TGTGCCAGTACCACTAGCGGGTCTCCTTACGAGCAGTACTTC.

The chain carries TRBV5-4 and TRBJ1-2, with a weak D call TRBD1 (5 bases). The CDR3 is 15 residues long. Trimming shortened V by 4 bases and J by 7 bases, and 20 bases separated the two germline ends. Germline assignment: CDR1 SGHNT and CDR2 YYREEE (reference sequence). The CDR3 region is CASSVGLTLLTGYTF. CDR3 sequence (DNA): TGTGCCAGCAGCGTGGGACTCACCCTCCTCACTGGCTACACCTTC.

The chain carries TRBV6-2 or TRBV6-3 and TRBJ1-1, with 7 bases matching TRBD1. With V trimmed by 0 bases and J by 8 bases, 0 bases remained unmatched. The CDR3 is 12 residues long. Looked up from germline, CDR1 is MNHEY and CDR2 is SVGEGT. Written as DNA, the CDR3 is TGTGCCAGCAGTTACTCGACAGGGGAAGCTTTCTTT. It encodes CASSYSTGEAFF.